The 28 T cell receptor beta chains in this list originate from one sample, sequenced in a study (dated by TCRdb to the mid-2010s). Library preparation used RT-PCR. Sequenced using an Illumina MiSeq. Starting from the raw public reads, TCRdb applied fastp trimming at Q25, assembled clones with MiXCR and retained in-frame beta chains. Identical CDR3 proteins give one entry, which carries the most common genes and DNA. This sample is represented by about 680,000 distinct CDR3 sequences; 13% to 15% of them were singletons. The top ten constitute roughly 4% of the sample. The sample was memory CD4+ T cells from blood. The receptors come from a female donor in good health, serving as a healthy control.

This clonotype has just a few counts. The junction departs from the called germline gene at one end, perhaps through a read error. The chain has TRBV5-1 and TRBJ2-7; TRBD1 or TRBD2 may be the D gene (5 bases each). The CDR3 has 14 amino acids. From germline, CDR1 is SGHRS and CDR2 YFSETQ. CDR3 in DNA: TGCGCCAGCAGATTGGGGACGGATTCCTACGAGCAGTACTTC. This translates into CASRLGTDSYEQYF.

This clonotype was seen more than once but under ten times. The chain links TRBV12-3 or TRBV12-4 to TRBJ1-6; D call uncertain. Trimming removed 7 bases at V and 10 bases at J, with 11 bases between. This CDR3 contains 12 residues. CDR3 amino acids: CASTKAWSPLHF. The CDR3 region has the DNA TGTGCCAGCACCAAGGCTTGGTCACCCCTCCACTTT.

The sample holds a few counts of this clonotype. This chain links TRBV6-6 with TRBJ2-7; D is possibly TRBD1 (7 bases). The CDR3 is made up of 16 amino acids. CDR1 is MNHNY, CDR2 SVGAGI, per germline (reference sequence). V was cut by 2 bases and J by 5 bases, with 19 bases left in between. The CDR3 here is CASSYRLRGVRNEQYF. In nucleotides, the CDR3 is TGTGCCAGCAGTTACCGCCTCAGGGGGGTACGGAACGAGCAGTACTTC.

This sequence joins TRBV20-1 and TRBJ1-3, with 8 bases lining up with TRBD1. V lost 1 base to trimming and J lost 8 bases; unmatched junction nucleotides: 7. Germline CDR1 DFQATT, CDR2 SNEGSKA (reference sequence). The CDR3 is made up of 14 amino acids. The CDR3 reads CSARVAGGADTIYF. In nucleotides, the CDR3 is TGCAGTGCTAGAGTGGCAGGGGGCGCAGACACCATATATTTT.

This clonotype was found a few times. The chain links TRBV20-1 to TRBJ2-4; a weak D match, TRBD2 (7 bases). The CDR3 sequence is 15 residues long. The V gene lost 7 bases and the J gene lost 5 bases, with 21 bases spanning the gap. Per germline, CDR1 DFQATT and CDR2 SNEGSKA (reference sequence). CDR3: CSVGGGKRDENIQYF. The CDR3 DNA follows: TGCAGTGTAGGGGGGGGGAAGCGGGATGAAAACATTCAGTACTTC.

This rearrangement joins TRBV20-1 to TRBJ2-3; D remains unclear. The CDR3 runs to 12 residues. Germline CDR1 DFQATT, CDR2 SNEGSKA (reference sequence). V dropped 3 bases and J dropped 6 bases, with 10 bases sitting between them. Here the CDR3 reads CSARKMGDTQYF. CDR3 in DNA: TGCAGTGCTAGGAAAATGGGGGATACGCAGTATTTT.

In its sample, this clonotype was seen many times. The chain joins TRBV9 to TRBJ2-1, with D perhaps given as TRBD1 or TRBD2 (6 bases each). The V and J ends lost 4 bases and 0 bases respectively, with 14 bases between them. The CDR3 spans 16 residues. Germline V gene sequence: CDR1 SGDLS, CDR2 YYNGEE. CDR3: CASSLGAGSSYNEQFF. The CDR3 DNA sequence: TGTGCCAGCAGCCTGGGGGCGGGGAGCTCCTACAATGAGCAGTTCTTC.

A few counts support this clonotype. The chain joins TRBV5-4 to TRBJ1-6; 12 bases are shared with TRBD1. Germline values: CDR1 SGHNT, CDR2 YYREEE (reference sequence). The V gene end was trimmed by 4 bases and the J gene end by 10 bases; junction bases not matched to a gene: 6. The CDR3 sequence is 15 residues long. The CDR3 protein is CASSTEGTGGSPLHF. Written as DNA, the CDR3 is TGTGCCAGCAGCACCGAAGGGACAGGGGGCTCACCCCTCCACTTT.

The chain joins TRBV6-5 to TRBJ2-1, with D perhaps matching TRBD1 (6 bases). Trimming shortened V by 10 bases and J by 14 bases, and 18 bases separated the two germline ends. Germline CDR1 is MNHEY and CDR2 is SVGAGI. The CDR3 has 11 residues. The CDR3 DNA is TGTGCCACAGGGGCCGGCTTGATCAAGTTCTTC. Translating it yields CATGAGLIKFF.

This sequence joins TRBV6-9 and TRBJ2-7, with 13 bases aligning to TRBD2. Per the germline V gene, CDR1 is MNHGY and CDR2 is SVAAGI. The ends lost 6 bases at V and 5 bases at J; junction bases unmatched: 4. The CDR3 is 14 residues long. The CDR3 coding sequence is TGTGCCAGCAGGGGACTAGCGGGAATGCACGAGCAGTACTTC. Amino acids: CASRGLAGMHEQYF.

This clonotype came up many times. The chain has TRBV6-5 and TRBJ1-2; D gene uncertain. Germline V gene data show CDR1 as MNHEY and CDR2 as SVGAGI. V lost 4 bases to trimming and J lost 5 bases, with 11 bases between them. The CDR3 extends over 13 amino acids. As DNA, the CDR3 is TGTGCCAGCAGTTTCGAGGCGGAGTATGGCTACACCTTC. Translation gives CASSFEAEYGYTF.

This clonotype was detected many times. The chain combines TRBV6-5 with TRBJ1-1; possibly TRBD1 for D (6 bases). The CDR3 loop spans 14 amino acids. V was pared by 2 bases and J by 4 bases, with 11 bases between. In germline, CDR1 is MNHEY, CDR2 SVGAGI. CDR3 sequence reads: CASSYEGVRTEAFF. The CDR3 DNA reads as TGTGCCAGCAGTTACGAGGGGGTCCGCACTGAAGCTTTCTTT.

The CDR3 reads CSATTRGRYGYTF. The CDR3 DNA reads TGCAGTGCTACGACACGGGGGCGCTATGGCTACACCTTC. The rearrangement joins TRBV20-1 to TRBJ1-2; tentative D call: TRBD1 (6 bases). CDR3 length: 13 amino acids. V lost 4 bases and J 4 bases, leaving 13 bases between the germline ends. Germline V gives CDR1 DFQATT, CDR2 SNEGSKA (reference sequence).

In this sample, this clonotype turned up many times. The chain combines TRBV15 with TRBJ2-7; 8 bases match TRBD2. CDR1 and CDR2 from the germline V gene are LNHNV and YYDKDF (reference sequence). V trimming: 1 base; J trimming: 6 bases; junction bases outside the gene matches: 11. This CDR3 has 16 amino acids. CDR3 amino acids: CATSRALGTSNAEQYF. DNA of the CDR3: TGTGCCACCAGCAGAGCCCTCGGGACTAGTAACGCCGAGCAGTACTTC.

This clonotype was seen a few times. The rearrangement joins TRBV10-3 to TRBJ2-1, with 12 bases fitting TRBD2. The CDR3 loop spans 14 amino acids. V lost 11 bases, J lost 4 bases, and 6 bases stayed unmatched. Looked up from germline, CDR1 is ENHRY and CDR2 is SYGVKD. CDR3 in DNA: TGTGCCTCCCGGACTAGCGGGGTATACAATGAGCAGTTCTTC. Protein product: CASRTSGVYNEQFF.

This clonotype was seen more than once but under ten times. This chain uses TRBV20-1 with TRBJ2-1; 7 nucleotides agree with TRBD2. J was trimmed by 3 bases and V by 6 bases; bases with no gene match: 14. Per germline, CDR1 DFQATT and CDR2 SNEGSKA (reference sequence). The CDR3 covers 16 residues. CDR3 in DNA: TGCAGTGCCCTCAACCCCCGGGCTAGCGGCTACAATGAGCAGTTCTTC. It codes for CSALNPRASGYNEQFF.

As concerns this clonotype: At one end the junction does not follow the germline gene, possibly because of a read error. This chain joins TRBV12-3 or TRBV12-4 and TRBJ1-2; D unclear. CDR3 length: 14 amino acids. CDR3 sequence (DNA): TGTGCCAACAGTTTAAGAGGGCAGCACTATGGCTACACCTTC. Translating gives CANSLRGQHYGYTF.

This clonotype occurred a few times. The V and J genes are TRBV28 and TRBJ2-3; D ambiguous. The CDR3 sequence is 14 residues long. Trimming cost V 6 bases and J 2 bases, with 12 bases left between them. CDR1 and CDR2 (germline): MDHEN, SYDVKM. The CDR3 nucleotides are TGTGCCAGCAGACCAGGTACCAACACAGATACGCAGTATTTT. Its protein is CASRPGTNTDTQYF.

The chain links TRBV5-1 to TRBJ2-1; 11 positions match TRBD2. CDR1 SGHRS and CDR2 YFSETQ come from the germline V gene. The CDR3 totals 19 residues. Trimming took 3 bases from V and 4 from J; bases not matched to a gene: 15. This chain's CDR3 is CASSSRPLAGEPFYNEQFF. The CDR3 DNA is TGCGCCAGCAGCTCGAGGCCACTAGCGGGAGAACCTTTTTACAATGAGCAGTTCTTC.

This clonotype has at least ten counts. The J gene is TRBJ2-7, the V gene TRBV29-1, with D tentatively TRBD2 (5 bases). The CDR3 covers 13 residues. Trimming shortened V by 5 bases and J by 0 bases, and 11 bases separated the two germline ends. Germline V CDR1 and CDR2: SQVTM, ANQGSEA. The CDR3 nucleotides are TGCAGCGTTCGAGCGGATAGCTCCTACGAGCAGTACTTC. It specifies CSVRADSSYEQYF.

This chain links TRBV20-1 with TRBJ2-7, with TRBD1 matching 10 bases. After removal of 7 bases from V and 2 bases from J, the junction contained 8 bases not matched to a gene. There are 14 residues in the CDR3. CDR1 DFQATT and CDR2 SNEGSKA come from the germline V gene (reference sequence). DNA of the CDR3: TGCAGTGTGAAATCCGGGACAGGGGCCTACGAGCAGTACTTC. It encodes CSVKSGTGAYEQYF.

This clonotype was counted between two and nine times. The J gene is TRBJ2-5, the V gene TRBV7-8; a possible D gene is TRBD1 (6 bases). CDR1 SGHVS and CDR2 FQNEAQ come from the germline V gene. Trimming removed 5 bases from V and 2 bases from J, with 15 bases in between. CDR3 length: 15 residues. Written as DNA, the CDR3 is TGTGCCAGCAGCCTTGGGACACCTTCTCAAGAGACCCAGTACTTC. This gives the protein CASSLGTPSQETQYF. Looking up the rest from reference TRBV7-8 and TRBJ2-5 gives the full variable domain: GAGVSQSPRYKVAKRGQDVALRCDPISGHVSLFWYQQALGQGPEFLTYFQNEAQLDKSGLPSDRFFAERPEGSVSTLKIQRTQQEDSAVYLCASSLGTPSQETQYFGPGTRLLVL.

The rearrangement links TRBV28 to TRBJ1-1; 11 bases agree with TRBD1. CDR3 length: 17 residues. CDR1 MDHEN and CDR2 SYDVKM come from the germline V gene. V lost 7 bases, J lost 4 bases, and 14 bases stayed unmatched. This CDR3 reads CASTPSGTGGIGTEAFF. The CDR3 DNA sequence: TGTGCCAGCACCCCCTCCGGGACAGGGGGTATCGGCACTGAAGCTTTCTTT.

J is TRBJ1-2 and V is TRBV4-1, with a possible D match to TRBD1 (6 bases). The germline V gene has CDR1 MGHRA and CDR2 YSYEKL. V was trimmed by 3 bases and J by 3 bases, leaving 8 bases between them. There are 13 residues in the CDR3. The CDR3 spells CASSQGQHYGYTF. CDR3 sequence (DNA): TGCGCCAGCAGCCAGGGACAACACTATGGCTACACCTTC.

This clonotype was found a few times. V and J are TRBV7-2 and TRBJ1-5, with D unresolved. V was pared by 1 base and J by 7 bases, with 8 bases between. CDR3 length equals 13 residues. CDR1 is SGHTA, CDR2 FQGNSA, per germline. The CDR3 is CASSLVIRQPQHF. DNA for the CDR3: TGTGCCAGCAGCTTAGTTATCAGGCAGCCCCAGCATTTT.

In this sample, this clonotype turned up many times. The V and J genes are TRBV5-1 and TRBJ2-3; TRBD1 is a possible D gene (5 bases). Germline CDR1 SGHRS, CDR2 YFSETQ. The CDR3 covers 16 residues. Trimming stripped 4 bases from V and 1 base from J, with 16 bases between. Written as DNA, the CDR3 is TGCGCCAGCAGCGGACGACAATGGGGCGGCACAGATACGCAGTATTTT. Its translation: CASSGRQWGGTDTQYF.

In this sample, this clonotype turned up a few times. The chain couples TRBV7-2 to TRBJ2-7; D not resolved. CDR3 length equals 13 residues. The V end lost 5 bases, the J end lost 5 bases, and 13 bases lay between the germline ends. The germline CDR1 and CDR2 sequences are SGHTA and FQGNSA. This chain's CDR3 is CASSLVAQHEQYF. Here the CDR3 DNA reads TGTGCCAGCAGCCTGGTCGCGCAACACGAGCAGTACTTC.

The sample holds many counts of this clonotype. V gene TRBV20-1 combines with J gene TRBJ2-3; D may be TRBD2 (6 bases). V was trimmed by 6 bases and J by 0 bases, leaving 13 bases between them. The CDR3 spans 14 residues. Germline loops: CDR1 DFQATT, CDR2 SNEGSKA (reference sequence). The CDR3: CSAQHGTSTDTQYF. CDR3 nucleotide sequence: TGCAGTGCCCAACACGGGACTAGCACAGATACGCAGTATTTT.